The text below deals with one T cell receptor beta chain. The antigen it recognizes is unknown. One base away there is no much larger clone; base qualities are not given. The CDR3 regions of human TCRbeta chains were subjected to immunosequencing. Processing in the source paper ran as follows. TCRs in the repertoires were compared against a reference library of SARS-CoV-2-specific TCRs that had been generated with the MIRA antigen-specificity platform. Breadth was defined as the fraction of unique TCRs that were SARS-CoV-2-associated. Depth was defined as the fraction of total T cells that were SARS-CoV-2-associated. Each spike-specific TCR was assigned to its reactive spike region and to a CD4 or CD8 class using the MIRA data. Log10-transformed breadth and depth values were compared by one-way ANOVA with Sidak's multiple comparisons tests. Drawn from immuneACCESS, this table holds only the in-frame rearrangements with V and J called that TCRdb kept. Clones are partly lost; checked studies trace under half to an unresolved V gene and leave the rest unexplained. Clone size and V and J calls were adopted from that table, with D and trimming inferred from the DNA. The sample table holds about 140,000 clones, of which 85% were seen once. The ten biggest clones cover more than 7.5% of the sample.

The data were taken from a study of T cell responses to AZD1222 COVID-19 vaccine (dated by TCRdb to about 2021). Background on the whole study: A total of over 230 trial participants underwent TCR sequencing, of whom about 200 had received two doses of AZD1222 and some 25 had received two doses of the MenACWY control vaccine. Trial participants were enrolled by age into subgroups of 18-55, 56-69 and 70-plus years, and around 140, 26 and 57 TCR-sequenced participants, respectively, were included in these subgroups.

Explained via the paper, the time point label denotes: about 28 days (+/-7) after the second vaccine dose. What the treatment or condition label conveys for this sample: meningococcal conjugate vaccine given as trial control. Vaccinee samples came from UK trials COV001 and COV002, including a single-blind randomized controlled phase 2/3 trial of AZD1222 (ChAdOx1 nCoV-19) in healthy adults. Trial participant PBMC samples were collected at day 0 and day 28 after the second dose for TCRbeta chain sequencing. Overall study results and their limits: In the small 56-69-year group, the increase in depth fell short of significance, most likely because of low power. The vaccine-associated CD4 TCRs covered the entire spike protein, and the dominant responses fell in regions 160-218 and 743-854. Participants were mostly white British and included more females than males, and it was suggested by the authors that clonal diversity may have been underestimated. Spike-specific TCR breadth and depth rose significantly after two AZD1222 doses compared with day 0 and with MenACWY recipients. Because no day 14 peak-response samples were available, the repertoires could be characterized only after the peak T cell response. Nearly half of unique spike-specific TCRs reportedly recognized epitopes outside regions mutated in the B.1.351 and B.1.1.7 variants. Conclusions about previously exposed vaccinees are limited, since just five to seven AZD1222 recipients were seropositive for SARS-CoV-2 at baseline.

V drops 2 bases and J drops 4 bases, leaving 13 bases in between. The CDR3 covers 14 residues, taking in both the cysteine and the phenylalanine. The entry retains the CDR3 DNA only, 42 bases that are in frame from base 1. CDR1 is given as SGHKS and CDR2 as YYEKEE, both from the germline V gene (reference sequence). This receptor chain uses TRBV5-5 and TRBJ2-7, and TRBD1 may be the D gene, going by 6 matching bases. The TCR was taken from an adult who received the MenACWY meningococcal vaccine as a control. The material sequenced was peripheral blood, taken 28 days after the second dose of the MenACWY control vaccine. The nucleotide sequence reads TGTGCCAGCAGCTTCCGGCCAGGGGCGTACGAGCAGTACTTC. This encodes CASSFRPGAYEQYF. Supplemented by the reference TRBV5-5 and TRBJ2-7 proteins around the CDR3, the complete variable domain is DAGVTQSPTHLIKTRGQQVTLRCSPISGHKSVSWYQQVLGQGPQFIFQYYEKEERGRGNFPDRFSARQFPNYSSELNVNALLLGDSALYLCASSFRPGAYEQYFGPGTRLTVT.